One T cell receptor (beta chain) is described in this entry. Its antigen is not known. Next came a second PCR, run for about 7 to 11 cycles, which used a sample-barcoded 5' primer along with a J-beta primer mix. TCRdb re-called the 5' RACE reads through MiXCR, storing one row per CDR3 protein. The sample lists over a million distinct CDR3 sequences; roughly 64% were seen once. The CDR3 is made up of 15 amino acids. Per the germline V gene, CDR1 is DFQATT and CDR2 is SNEGSKA (reference sequence). Trimming cost V 4 bases and J 2 bases, with 16 bases left between them. These data originate in a study of blood T cells in healthy people across ages. Study-level points and caveats: Diversity was higher, and naive CD4+ cells more numerous, in long-lived donors than in aged donors. Unknown donor CMV status possibly confounded expanded clonotype changes. Leaving the PBMCs unsorted stopped any conclusive comparison of naive versus antigen-experienced cells.

The authors drew about 10 milliliters of peripheral blood from each donor. Source material: blood. The chain has TRBV20-1 and TRBJ2-3; D is tentatively TRBD1 or TRBD2 (6 bases each). The source of this sequence is a man aged 18 to 29 in good health. The CDR3 DNA is TGCAGTGCTAACGCTCCGAGGGGGGACACAGATACGCAGTATTTT. This encodes CSANAPRGDTDTQYF.